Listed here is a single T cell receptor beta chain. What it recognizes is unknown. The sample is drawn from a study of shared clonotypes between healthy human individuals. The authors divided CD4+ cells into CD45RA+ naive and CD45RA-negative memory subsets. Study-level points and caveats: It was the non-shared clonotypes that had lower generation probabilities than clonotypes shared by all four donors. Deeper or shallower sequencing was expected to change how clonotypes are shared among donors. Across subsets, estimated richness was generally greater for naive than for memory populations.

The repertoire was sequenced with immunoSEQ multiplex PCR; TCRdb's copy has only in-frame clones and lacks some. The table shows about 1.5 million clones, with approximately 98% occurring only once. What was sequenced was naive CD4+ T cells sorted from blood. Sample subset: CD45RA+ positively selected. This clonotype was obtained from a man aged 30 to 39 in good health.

DNA for the CDR3: TGTGCCAGCAGGGCGGGAGGGCCCACAGATACGCAGTATTTT. It is translated as CASRAGGPTDTQYF. This chain links TRBV5-4 with TRBJ2-3; 9 nucleotides match TRBD2. The CDR3 loop spans 14 amino acids. Germline V gene lookup returns CDR1 SGHNT and CDR2 YYREEE (reference sequence). V was pared by 5 bases and J by 2 bases, with 3 bases of the junction left unmatched.